The 9 T cell receptor beta chains below come from one sample, sequenced in a study of Ad26.COV2.S vaccination and SARS-CoV-2 variants. The data were produced by immunoSEQ multiplex PCR, yet TCRdb's version contains in-frame clones alone and is incomplete. The data show roughly 320,000 clones, with over 80% seen just once and 2% to 2.5% held by the top ten. Treatment of the sample: around 19 received Ad26.COV2.S at low or high dose, single or two shots; five or six received placebo; per-sample allocation not given. Samples came from day 63 after the first vaccine or placebo injection. The sample was peripheral blood, taken in a trial of Ad26.COV2.S vaccine versus placebo. The receptor set was obtained from a person between 18 and 65 years old who received the Ad26.COV2.S COVID-19 vaccine or a placebo.

This clone has just a few counts. The rearrangement uses TRBV5-4 and TRBJ2-2; 8 positions match TRBD2. The germline V gene has CDR1 SGHNT and CDR2 YYREEE (reference sequence). This CDR3 is 17 amino acids long. V lost 0 bases and J lost 2; bases outside the gene matches: 6. CDR3 loop: CASSLAGRGVNTGELFF. DNA for the CDR3: TGTGCCAGCAGCTTGGCGGGGCGGGGGGTTAACACCGGGGAGCTGTTTTTT.

This chain uses TRBV6-5 with TRBJ1-1; D perhaps matches TRBD1 (5 bases). The CDR3 spans 14 residues. Germline CDR1 MNHEY, CDR2 SVGAGI. Trimming cost V 4 bases and J 10 bases, with 19 bases left between them. The CDR3 protein is CASSSSGRRGRAFF. The CDR3, as DNA: TGTGCCAGCAGTTCCTCAGGACGGAGGGGTAGAGCTTTCTTT.

The chain combines TRBV19 with TRBJ1-1, with 8 bases that match TRBD1. The CDR3 covers 16 residues. Per the germline V gene, CDR1 is LNHDA and CDR2 is SQIVND (reference sequence). With V trimmed by 6 bases and J by 5 bases, 14 bases remained unmatched. In DNA form, the CDR3 reads TGTGCCAGTAGCATTTCCGGACAGGGCCGGCGGACTGAAGCTTTCTTT. It yields the protein CASSISGQGRRTEAFF.

The rearrangement links TRBV28 to TRBJ2-1; TRBD2 agrees at 11 bases. Looked up from germline, CDR1 is MDHEN and CDR2 is SYDVKM. The CDR3 is 17 residues long. V dropped 4 bases and J dropped 0; count of bases not matched to a gene: 5. The CDR3 here is CASSSRLAGPSYNEQFF. The DNA of the CDR3 is TGTGCCAGCAGTTCGCGACTAGCGGGGCCCTCCTACAATGAGCAGTTCTTC. The full variable domain, with the rest looked up from reference TRBV28 and TRBJ2-1, is DVKVTQSSRYLVKRTGEKVFLECVQDMDHENMFWYRQDPGLGLRLIYFSYDVKMKEKGDIPEGYSVSREKKERFSLILESASTNQTSMYLCASSSRLAGPSYNEQFFGPGTRLTVL.

This chain connects TRBV2 to TRBJ1-2; D is unresolved. Trimming cost V 7 bases and J 8 bases, with 23 bases left between them. This CDR3 region has 15 residues. In germline, CDR1 is SNHLY, CDR2 FYNNEI. Written as DNA, the CDR3 is TGTGCCAGCACCGCGAGTCCGGACTTATCGGGGGGCTACACCTTC. Its protein is CASTASPDLSGGYTF. Complete variable domain (other parts from reference TRBV2 and TRBJ1-2): EPEVTQTPSHQVTQMGQEVILRCVPISNHLYFYWYRQILGQKVEFLVSFYNNEISEKSEIFDDQFSVERPDGSNFTLKIRSTKLEDSAMYFCASTASPDLSGGYTFGSGTRLTVV.

The chain is built from TRBV28 and TRBJ1-1; TRBD1 is a possible D gene (5 bases). CDR1 and CDR2 from the germline V gene are MDHEN and SYDVKM. The CDR3 sequence is 13 residues long. The V and J ends lost 7 bases and 1 base respectively, with 10 bases between them. The CDR3 sequence is CASTRGENTEAFF. The CDR3 DNA follows: TGTGCCAGCACCAGAGGGGAGAACACTGAAGCTTTCTTT.

The CDR3 coding sequence is TGTGCCAGCAGCCTGGTGGGGTCCCTTAATTCACCCCTCCACTTT. Protein sequence: CASSLVGSLNSPLHF. The rearrangement links TRBV4-2 to TRBJ1-6; unclear D gene. Per germline, CDR1 LGHNA and CDR2 YNFKEQ. V lost 4 bases to trimming and J lost 6 bases, with 13 bases between them. This CDR3 is 15 amino acids long.

The V call is TRBV30, the J call TRBJ1-6; weak D call: TRBD1 (5 bases). This CDR3 has 15 amino acids. Germline lookup yields CDR1 GTSNPN and CDR2 SVGIG (reference sequence). V shed 0 bases and J shed 9 bases, with 15 bases lying between them. The CDR3 DNA is TGTGCCTGGAGTGTATTACGGGGCAGGGCTTCACCCCTCCACTTT. Its protein is CAWSVLRGRASPLHF.

The chain couples TRBV9 to TRBJ1-6, with D possibly TRBD1 on 6 matching bases. V was shortened by 0 bases and J by 8 bases, with 12 bases between the two germline ends. CDR3 size: 15 residues. Germline V gene lookup returns CDR1 SGDLS and CDR2 YYNGEE. CDR3 protein: CASSVGGQGYSPLHF. The CDR3 DNA follows: TGTGCCAGCAGCGTAGGGGGGCAGGGTTATTCACCCCTCCACTTT.